Each of the 30 T cell receptor beta chains below was sequenced from the same sample in a study of blood T cell repertoires in COVID-19. This table comes from immunoSEQ multiplex PCR, and its TCRdb copy is limited to in-frame clones, with some not included. There are 65,000 to 90,000 clones in the sample; about 83% occur only once, and roughly 28% lies in the top ten. The sequenced sample was peripheral blood. The receptors shown here come from a woman aged 80 or over with acute or convalescent COVID-19.

The V gene is TRBV5-8, the J gene TRBJ2-1; the D is unclear. Germline V gene data show CDR1 as SGHTS and CDR2 as YDEGEE. CDR3 length: 13 amino acids. Trimming shortened V by 0 bases and J by 11 bases, and 12 bases separated the two germline ends. As DNA, the CDR3 is TGTGCCAGCAGCTTGGGGTCGGGTAGCAAGCAGTTCTTC. It encodes CASSLGSGSKQFF.

This clone was seen a handful of times. V usage is TRBV5-4 and J usage is TRBJ1-1, with 7 nucleotides matching TRBD1. Germline V gene lookup returns CDR1 SGHNT and CDR2 YYREEE (reference sequence). Unmatched junction bases numbered 4, after V lost 4 bases and J lost 1 base. This CDR3 is 14 amino acids long. This CDR3 is CASSPGQRNTEAFF. CDR3 coding DNA: TGTGCCAGCAGCCCGGGACAGAGGAACACTGAAGCTTTCTTT.

CDR3 nucleotides: TGTGCCAGCAGCTGGGCCCGGACTACCGGGGAGCTGTTTTTT. Translation gives CASSWARTTGELFF. The V call is TRBV5-5, the J call TRBJ2-2; D is perhaps TRBD2 (5 bases). The CDR3 runs to 14 residues. The V gene lost 3 bases and the J gene lost 5 bases, with 11 bases spanning the gap. The V gene's germline CDR1 is SGHKS and CDR2 YYEKEE (reference sequence).

The chain carries TRBV4-2 and TRBJ1-2; 9 nucleotides align to TRBD1. This CDR3 is built from 16 residues. Germline lookup yields CDR1 LGHNA and CDR2 YNFKEQ. Trimming removed 3 bases from V and 7 bases from J; junction bases left unmatched: 12. CDR3 in DNA: TGTGCCAGCAGCCAGGGTAATACAGGGGGCGCGGGTGGCTACACCTTC. Amino acids: CASSQGNTGGAGGYTF.

The V and J genes are TRBV3-1 (or the pseudogene TRBV3-2) and TRBJ1-6; the match to TRBD1 covers 7 bases. Trimming at V came to 0 bases and at J to 7 bases, leaving 3 bases not matched to a gene. From germline, CDR1 is LGHDT and CDR2 YNNKEL (reference sequence). The length of the CDR3 is 15 residues. For the CDR3, the DNA is TGTGCCAGCAGCCAAGAAGGAGGGGGCAATTCACCCCTCCACTTT. Its translation: CASSQEGGGNSPLHF.

The chain couples TRBV3-1 (or the pseudogene TRBV3-2) to TRBJ1-3; a weak D match, TRBD1 (6 bases). CDR1 LGHDT and CDR2 YNNKEL come from the germline V gene (reference sequence). The CDR3 has 14 residues. V dropped 1 base and J dropped 2 bases, with 6 bases sitting between them. CDR3 coding DNA: TGTGCCAGCAGCCAAGGGGGGCCTGGAAACACCATATATTTT. This gives the protein CASSQGGPGNTIYF.

The CDR3 nucleotides read TGTGCCAGCAGCTTATGGCTAGCGGTGAACACCGGGGAGCTGTTTTTT. It codes for CASSLWLAVNTGELFF. The chain combines TRBV7-2 with TRBJ2-2, with 7 bases that match TRBD2. Trimming removed 2 bases from V and 1 base from J; junction bases left unmatched: 4. Germline V gene sequence: CDR1 SGHTA, CDR2 FQGNSA. CDR3 length: 16 residues. Looking up the rest from reference TRBV7-2 and TRBJ2-2 gives the full variable domain: GAGVSQSPSNKVTEKGKDVELRCDPISGHTALYWYRQSLGQGLEFLIYFQGNSAPDKSGLPSDRFSAERTGGSVSTLTIQRTQQEDSAVYLCASSLWLAVNTGELFFGEGSRLTVL.

The CDR3 region has the DNA TGCAGCGTCAGGACAGGTCACTACGAGCAGTACTTC. Translation: CSVRTGHYEQYF. The rearrangement uses TRBV29-1 and TRBJ2-7; 7 bases are shared with TRBD1. CDR3 length equals 12 residues. Germline trimming cut 6 bases from V and 3 bases from J; bases unmatched to any gene: 5. Germline V lookup: CDR1 SQVTM, CDR2 ANQGSEA.

This chain connects TRBV19 to TRBJ1-2, with TRBD1 identical over 12 bases. Losses at the gene ends were 5 bases for V and 7 bases for J; bases not matched to a gene: 11. The germline V gene encodes CDR1 LNHDA and CDR2 SQIVND (reference sequence). CDR3 length: 16 residues. In DNA, the CDR3 is TGTGCCAGTAGTCCCGGGACAGGGGGCCCCCGAACTGGCTACACCTTC. Amino acid sequence: CASSPGTGGPRTGYTF.

This chain links TRBV9 with TRBJ1-2; possibly TRBD1 for D (5 bases). The V end lost 0 bases, the J end lost 1 base, and 7 bases lay between the germline ends. This CDR3 region has 14 residues. Germline assignment: CDR1 SGDLS and CDR2 YYNGEE. The chain's CDR3 is CASSVVGHNYGYTF. DNA of the CDR3: TGTGCCAGCAGCGTAGTCGGACATAACTATGGCTACACCTTC.

The genes are TRBV2 and TRBJ1-2; TRBD1 matches 7 bases. Germline CDR1 is SNHLY and CDR2 is FYNNEI. J lost 8 bases, V lost 5 bases, and 8 bases had no gene match. The CDR3 extends over 13 amino acids. The CDR3 spells CASSIQGPWGYTF. The DNA of the CDR3 is TGTGCCAGCAGTATACAGGGGCCATGGGGCTACACCTTC. Complete variable domain (other parts from reference TRBV2 and TRBJ1-2): EPEVTQTPSHQVTQMGQEVILRCVPISNHLYFYWYRQILGQKVEFLVSFYNNEISEKSEIFDDQFSVERPDGSNFTLKIRSTKLEDSAMYFCASSIQGPWGYTFGSGTRLTVV.

This chain joins TRBV27 and TRBJ2-7, with a weak D call TRBD2 (6 bases). In germline, CDR1 is MNHEY, CDR2 SMNVEV (reference sequence). Trimming pared 9 bases from V and 0 bases from J, leaving 15 bases between. CDR3 length equals 14 residues. CDR3 bases: TGTGCCAGTCGGTCGGAGGGGCACTCCTACGAGCAGTACTTC. Translating gives CASRSEGHSYEQYF.

The J gene is TRBJ1-3, the V gene TRBV19, with a possible D match to TRBD1 (5 bases). The CDR3 consists of 14 residues. V shed 1 base and J shed 2 bases, with 6 bases lying between them. CDR1 LNHDA and CDR2 SQIVND come from the germline V gene (reference sequence). CDR3 sequence (DNA): TGTGCCAGTAGTATAGCAGGGACTGGAAACACCATATATTTT. The encoded protein is CASSIAGTGNTIYF.

The chain is built from TRBV7-9 and TRBJ2-5; TRBD1 aligns across 10 bases. CDR3 length: 16 residues. V lost 0 bases, J lost 5 bases, and 6 bases stayed unmatched. Germline CDR1 is SEHNR and CDR2 is FQNEAQ (reference sequence). The CDR3 nucleotides are TGTGCCAGCAGCTTAGCCGGGGACAGGGGAGGGGAGACCCAGTACTTC. It codes for CASSLAGDRGGETQYF.

The V call is TRBV29-1, the J call TRBJ2-3, with 11 bases lining up with TRBD2. The CDR3 spans 16 residues. V trimming: 4 bases; J trimming: 3 bases; junction bases outside the gene matches: 9. In germline, CDR1 is SQVTM, CDR2 ANQGSEA. The CDR3 reads CSVGSGRAGGTDTQYF. The CDR3 DNA reads as TGCAGCGTTGGTAGCGGGAGGGCGGGTGGAACAGATACGCAGTATTTT.

The chain uses TRBV6-5 and TRBJ2-1, with TRBD2 matching 9 bases. Trimming took 2 bases from V and 7 from J; bases not matched to a gene: 6. Germline V gene data show CDR1 as MNHEY and CDR2 as SVGAGI. The CDR3 is made up of 15 amino acids. CDR3 nucleotides: TGTGCCAGCAGTTACGGTGCGGGAGGGAGAAATGAGCAGTTCTTC. Amino acids: CASSYGAGGRNEQFF.

The chain joins TRBV5-1 to TRBJ2-1, with D perhaps TRBD2 (5 bases). Germline V CDR1 and CDR2: SGHRS, YFSETQ. Trimming removed 7 bases from V and 4 bases from J, with 18 bases in between. CDR3 length: 15 amino acids. In nucleotides, the CDR3 is TGCGCCAGCTTGGGTAGTCCGGAGGCGTACAATGAGCAGTTCTTC. Amino acids: CASLGSPEAYNEQFF.

The rearrangement uses TRBV11-2 and TRBJ2-7; D perhaps matches TRBD2 (5 bases). Germline lookup yields CDR1 SGHAT and CDR2 FQNNGV. The CDR3 is 13 residues long. The ends were cut back, 3 bases at V and 3 bases at J, with 9 bases in the middle. The CDR3 here is CASSFGNIYEQYF. The CDR3 nucleotides are TGTGCCAGCAGCTTCGGGAACATCTACGAGCAGTACTTC. Based on the CDR3 plus reference TRBV11-2 and TRBJ2-7, the full variable domain is EAGVAQSPRYKIIEKRQSVAFWCNPISGHATLYWYQQILGQGPKLLIQFQNNGVVDDSQLPKDRFSAERLKGVDSTLKIQPAKLEDSAVYLCASSFGNIYEQYFGPGTRLTVT.

This chain connects TRBV14 to TRBJ2-7, with a weak D call TRBD2 (6 bases). Germline V CDR1 and CDR2: SGHDN, FVKESK. The V end was cut by 1 base, the J end by 2 bases, with 15 bases between. This CDR3 is 16 amino acids long. The chain's CDR3 is CASSQGMTRTTYEQYF. CDR3 DNA: TGTGCCAGCAGCCAAGGGATGACGCGGACTACCTACGAGCAGTACTTC.

This clone was recorded once. The chain couples TRBV18 to TRBJ2-1; D is unresolved. The V and J ends lost 2 bases and 8 bases respectively, with 13 bases between them. Germline loops: CDR1 KGHSH, CDR2 LQKENI. CDR3 size: 14 residues. For the CDR3, the DNA is TGTGCCAGCTCACCAGTGACCCCCGAGGATGAGCAGTTCTTC. This encodes CASSPVTPEDEQFF.

The V gene is TRBV28, the J gene TRBJ1-1; D call uncertain. The CDR3 length is 11 residues. Per germline, CDR1 MDHEN and CDR2 SYDVKM. V dropped 5 bases and J dropped 5 bases, with 6 bases sitting between them. CDR3 bases: TGTGCCAGCAGTAAATCAACTGAAGCTTTCTTT. This gives the protein CASSKSTEAFF.

V and J are TRBV7-9 and TRBJ2-3, with 8 bases that match TRBD2. The junction had 8 bases not matched to a gene; V was cut back by 6 bases and J by 3 bases. The CDR3 has 15 residues. The germline CDR1 and CDR2 sequences are SEHNR and FQNEAQ (reference sequence). DNA of the CDR3: TGTGCCAGCAGTCCCAGCGGGAGAGGAACAGATACGCAGTATTTT. It specifies CASSPSGRGTDTQYF.

The chain couples TRBV27 to TRBJ2-5; possibly TRBD2 for D (6 bases). The CDR3 runs 15 residues. Between the trimmed V and J ends, which lost 0 bases and 1 base, there was a span of 9 bases. From germline, CDR1 is MNHEY and CDR2 SMNVEV (reference sequence). The CDR3 DNA reads as TGTGCCAGCAGTTTATCCGGGAGTCCCCAAGAGACCCAGTACTTC. As protein: CASSLSGSPQETQYF.

This sequence joins TRBV19 and TRBJ2-5, with 7 bases lining up with TRBD2. The V gene end was trimmed by 5 bases and the J gene end by 9 bases; junction bases not matched to a gene: 9. The CDR3 is made up of 13 amino acids. Germline CDR1 and CDR2: LNHDA and SQIVND (reference sequence). The CDR3 DNA follows: TGTGCCAGTAGTTCCGAGGGGAGCGGGGCCCAGTACTTC. It specifies CASSSEGSGAQYF.

This clone was seen only once. At one boundary the junction diverges from the germline segment, which might be a read error. This chain connects TRBV2 to TRBJ2-7; the D is unclear. Germline V lookup: CDR1 SNHLY, CDR2 FYNNEI. CDR3 length: 12 residues. The CDR3 DNA reads as TGTGCCAGCAGACCCGACTCCAACGAGCAGTACTTC. Amino acid sequence: CASRPDSNEQYF.

This chain uses TRBV21-1 with TRBJ2-1; the D call in the table, TRBD2, was not verified against the DNA. TRBV21-1 is described as a pseudogene. The CDR3 covers 15 residues. CDR3 sequence (DNA): TGTGCCGGGGGGGGCGGCCTACACGCCTACAATGAGCAGTTCTTC. Its translation is CAGGGGLHAYNEQFF.

This rearrangement joins TRBV7-2 to TRBJ2-1; 10 bases are shared with TRBD2. Germline values: CDR1 SGHTA, CDR2 FQGNSA. The CDR3 is made up of 17 amino acids. J lost 9 bases, V lost 5 bases, and 16 bases had no gene match. CDR3 nucleotides: TGTGCCAGCAGCCCAAAGTGGGCGCAAACTAGCGGGATTGAGCAGTTCTTC. Encoded protein: CASSPKWAQTSGIEQFF. The variable domain in full, completed from reference TRBV7-2 and TRBJ2-1, reads GAGVSQSPSNKVTEKGKDVELRCDPISGHTALYWYRQSLGQGLEFLIYFQGNSAPDKSGLPSDRFSAERTGGSVSTLTIQRTQQEDSAVYLCASSPKWAQTSGIEQFFGPGTRLTVL.

The J gene is TRBJ2-7, the V gene TRBV10-2; D perhaps matches TRBD1 (5 bases). V lost 3 bases, J lost 2 bases, and 14 bases lay in between. This CDR3 comprises 15 residues. Germline V lookup: CDR1 WSHSY, CDR2 SAAADI. Here the CDR3 DNA reads TGCGCCAGCAGTGAACCCCGCAGGGTCCCCTACGAGCAGTACTTC. Translating gives CASSEPRRVPYEQYF.

V and J are TRBV5-1 and TRBJ2-4; tentative D call: TRBD1 (6 bases). Germline assignment: CDR1 SGHRS and CDR2 YFSETQ. V lost 2 bases, J lost 5 bases, and 8 bases lay in between. This CDR3 is 13 amino acids long. CDR3 nucleotides: TGCGCCAGCAGCTTAGCAGGGGAAAACATTCAGTACTTC. It is translated as CASSLAGENIQYF.

J is TRBJ2-1 and V is TRBV19; tentative D call: TRBD2 (6 bases). The CDR3 runs to 14 residues. The V end was cut by 7 bases, the J end by 12 bases, with 22 bases between. The germline V gene encodes CDR1 LNHDA and CDR2 SQIVND (reference sequence). The CDR3: CASTSGSASWVQFF. The CDR3 DNA reads as TGTGCCAGTACCAGCGGGTCTGCAAGTTGGGTGCAGTTCTTC.